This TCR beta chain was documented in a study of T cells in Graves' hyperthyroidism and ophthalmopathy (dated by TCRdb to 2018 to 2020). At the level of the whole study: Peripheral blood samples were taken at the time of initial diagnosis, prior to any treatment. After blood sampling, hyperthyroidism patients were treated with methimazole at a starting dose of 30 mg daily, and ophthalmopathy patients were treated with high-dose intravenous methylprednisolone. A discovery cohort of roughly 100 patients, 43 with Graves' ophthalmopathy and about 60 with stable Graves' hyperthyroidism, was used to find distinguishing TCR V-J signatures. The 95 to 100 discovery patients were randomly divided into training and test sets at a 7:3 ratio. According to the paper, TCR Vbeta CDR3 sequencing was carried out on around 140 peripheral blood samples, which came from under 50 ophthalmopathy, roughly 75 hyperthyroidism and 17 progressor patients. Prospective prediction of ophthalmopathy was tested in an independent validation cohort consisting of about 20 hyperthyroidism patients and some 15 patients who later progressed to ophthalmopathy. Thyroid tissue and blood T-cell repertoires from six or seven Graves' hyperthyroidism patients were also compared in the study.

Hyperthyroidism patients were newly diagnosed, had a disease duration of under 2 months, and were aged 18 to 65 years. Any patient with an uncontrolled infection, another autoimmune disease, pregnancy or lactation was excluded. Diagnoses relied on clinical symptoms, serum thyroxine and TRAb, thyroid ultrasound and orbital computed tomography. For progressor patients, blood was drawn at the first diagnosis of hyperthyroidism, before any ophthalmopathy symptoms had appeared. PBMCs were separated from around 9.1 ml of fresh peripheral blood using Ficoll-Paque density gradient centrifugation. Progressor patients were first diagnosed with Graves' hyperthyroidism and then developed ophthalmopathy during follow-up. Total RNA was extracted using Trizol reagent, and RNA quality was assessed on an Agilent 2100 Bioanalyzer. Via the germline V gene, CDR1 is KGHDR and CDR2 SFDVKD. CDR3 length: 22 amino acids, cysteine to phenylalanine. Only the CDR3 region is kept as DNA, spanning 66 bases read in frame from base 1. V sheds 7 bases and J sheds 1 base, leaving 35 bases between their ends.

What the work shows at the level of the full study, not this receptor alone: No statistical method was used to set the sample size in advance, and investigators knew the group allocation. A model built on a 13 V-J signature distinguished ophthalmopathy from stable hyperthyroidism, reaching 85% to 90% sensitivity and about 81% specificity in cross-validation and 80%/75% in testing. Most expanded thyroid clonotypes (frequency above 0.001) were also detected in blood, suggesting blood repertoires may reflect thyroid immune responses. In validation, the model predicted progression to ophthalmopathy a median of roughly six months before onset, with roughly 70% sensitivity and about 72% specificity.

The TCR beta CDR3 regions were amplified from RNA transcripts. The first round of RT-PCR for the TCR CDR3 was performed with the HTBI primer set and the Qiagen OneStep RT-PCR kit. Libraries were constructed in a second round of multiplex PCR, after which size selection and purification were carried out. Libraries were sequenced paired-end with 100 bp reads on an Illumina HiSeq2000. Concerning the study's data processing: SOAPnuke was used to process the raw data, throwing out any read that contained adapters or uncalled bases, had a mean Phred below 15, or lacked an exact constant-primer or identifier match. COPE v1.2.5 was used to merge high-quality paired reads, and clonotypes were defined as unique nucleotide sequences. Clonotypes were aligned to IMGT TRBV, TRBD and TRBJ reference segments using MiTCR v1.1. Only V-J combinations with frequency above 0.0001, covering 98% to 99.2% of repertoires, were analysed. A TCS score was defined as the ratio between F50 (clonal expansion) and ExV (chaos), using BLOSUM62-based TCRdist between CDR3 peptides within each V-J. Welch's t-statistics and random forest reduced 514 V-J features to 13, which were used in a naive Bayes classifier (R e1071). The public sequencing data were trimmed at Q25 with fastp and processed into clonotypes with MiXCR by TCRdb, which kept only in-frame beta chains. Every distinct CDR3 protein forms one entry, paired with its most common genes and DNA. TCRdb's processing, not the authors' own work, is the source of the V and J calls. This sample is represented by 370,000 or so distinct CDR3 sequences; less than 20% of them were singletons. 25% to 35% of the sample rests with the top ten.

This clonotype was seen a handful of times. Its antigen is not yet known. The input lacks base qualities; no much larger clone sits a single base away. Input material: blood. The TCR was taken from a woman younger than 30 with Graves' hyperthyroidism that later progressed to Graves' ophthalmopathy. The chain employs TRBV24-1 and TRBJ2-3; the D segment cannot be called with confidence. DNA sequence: TGTGCCACCAGAAAAAGTGTCTCCCTTCCGTTAGCTCCCCCAATTTGCACAGATACGCAGTATTTT. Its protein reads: CATRKSVSLPLAPPICTDTQYF.